The clone carrying this TCR beta chain showed up just a few times. Its antigen is unknown. TCRdb fed the PCR reads into MiXCR, producing one record per CDR3 protein. The table includes more than 550,000 distinct CDR3 sequences, 25% detected once. The source of the sample is a study of molecular identifiers for immune sequencing clone quantification. J was trimmed by 4 bases and V by 3 bases; bases with no gene match: 6. CDR1 is SGDLS and CDR2 is YYNGEE in the germline V gene. The CDR3 runs to 15 residues. Study observations and caveats: Effector cells kept over 97% of their molecules in clones above 20 RNA copies, while naive cells kept under 1% there.

This sequence joins TRBV9 and TRBJ2-2; 7 bases are shared with TRBD1. The specimen was naive CD8+ T cells from blood, with Jurkat cell RNA spiked in. The subset here: FACS-sorted CD8+CD4-CCR7+CD45RA+ naive T cells. The source of this sequence is a human donor in good health. Some libraries in this study had Jurkat cell RNA spiked in. The CDR3 DNA sequence: TGTGCCAGCAGCGAACAGGGGCCTAGCACCGGGGAGCTGTTTTTT. Translation: CASSEQGPSTGELFF.